This TCR beta chain was retrieved from a study of cytomegalovirus exposure and HLA in healthy donors. For this clone: The antigen remains undetermined. One end of the junction does not line up with germline, which may come from a read error.

Germline CDR1 ENHRY, CDR2 SYGVKD. The CDR3 covers 15 residues. Findings and caveats of the study: The Asian-associated ancestry cluster reportedly had fewer N-insertions than the approximately 700-donor mean in a later analysis. Roughly uniform depth of sequencing across donors was assumed in presence/absence analyses. The authors listed 180 or so TCR beta chains as cytomegalovirus-associated.

The PCR had 60 Vbeta and 13 Jbeta primers. The method was immunoSEQ multiplex PCR; TCRdb's version includes in-frame clones alone and lacks a portion of them. The table has 65,000 to 75,000 clones, about two thirds seen once. The receptor comes from a woman aged 25 to 39 in good health and CMV-seronegative. The gene calls are TRBV10-3 and TRBJ2-7; tentative D call: TRBD1 (6 bases). Sequences were obtained from PBMCs. CDR3 in amino acids: CASSTGTTISYEQYF. Here the CDR3 DNA reads TGTGCCAGCAGTACCGGGACAACTATCTCCTACGAGCAGTACTTC.